Following are 24 T cell receptor beta chains from one sample sequenced in a study of OX40 agonist ivuxolimab in advanced cancers. Assay used: immunoSEQ multiplex PCR; TCRdb lists only in-frame clones, some missing. The data contain 15,000 to 25,000 clones, approximately 80% of them singletons. The sample was CD4+ or CD8+ T cells sorted from blood, taken in a trial of the OX40 agonist ivuxolimab. These receptors originate from an adult with an advanced solid tumor such as melanoma, head and neck, liver or kidney cancer.

Comments on this clone: A far larger clone is one nucleotide away, so this likely arose from a read error. V is TRBV7-2 and J is TRBJ1-3; D is uncertain. The CDR3 has 15 residues. V lost 1 base and J 3 bases, leaving 10 bases between the germline ends. Germline V CDR1 and CDR2: SGHTA, FQGNSA. The CDR3 region is CASSLGPFGGNTIYF. DNA of the CDR3: TGTGCCAGCAGCTTAGGGCCATTCGGTGGAAACACCATATATTTT. The full variable domain, in which reference TRBV7-2 and TRBJ1-3 provide the parts outside the CDR3, is GAGVSQSPSNKVTEKGKDVELRCDPISGHTALYWYRQSLGQGLEFLIYFQGNSAPDKSGLPSDRFSAERTGGSVSTLTIQRTQQEDSAVYLCASSLGPFGGNTIYFGEGSWLTVV.

This clone was detected once. This chain connects TRBV2 to TRBJ2-7, with a weak D call TRBD2 (6 bases). V gave up 4 bases and J gave up 5 bases, with 21 bases separating them. The CDR3 extends over 16 amino acids. The germline V gene has CDR1 SNHLY and CDR2 FYNNEI. The CDR3 spells CASSGPLGGIGNEQYF. The CDR3 nucleotides are TGTGCCAGCAGTGGACCCCTCGGGGGTATCGGGAACGAGCAGTACTTC. The full variable domain, its missing parts supplied by reference TRBV2 and TRBJ2-7, is EPEVTQTPSHQVTQMGQEVILRCVPISNHLYFYWYRQILGQKVEFLVSFYNNEISEKSEIFDDQFSVERPDGSNFTLKIRSTKLEDSAMYFCASSGPLGGIGNEQYFGPGTRLTVT.

The chain uses TRBV11-2 and TRBJ2-1; a weak D match, TRBD1 (6 bases). V dropped 3 bases and J dropped 1 base, with 16 bases sitting between them. The CDR3 runs to 17 residues. CDR1 and CDR2 from the germline V gene are SGHAT and FQNNGV. In DNA, the CDR3 is TGTGCCAGCAGCTTTAGTTCAACAGGGAGTTCCTACAATGAGCAGTTCTTC. This gives the protein CASSFSSTGSSYNEQFF.

This chain links TRBV4-2 with TRBJ2-3; 9 bases match TRBD2. This CDR3 spans 16 amino acids. V was pared by 4 bases and J by 4 bases, with 9 bases of the junction left unmatched. CDR1 is LGHNA and CDR2 is YNFKEQ in the germline V gene. CDR3 sequence reads: CASSLTEGLASDTQYF. CDR3 DNA: TGTGCCAGCAGCCTAACCGAGGGACTAGCCTCAGATACGCAGTATTTT.

This clone has more than one count but fewer than ten. The chain recombines TRBV25-1 with TRBJ2-1; D gene uncertain. V was clipped by 6 bases and J by 5 bases, with 17 bases between them. The CDR3 runs 15 residues. Germline V gives CDR1 MGHDK, CDR2 SYGVNS. The CDR3 protein is CASRILWPANNEQFF. The DNA for the CDR3 is TGTGCCAGCAGGATCCTCTGGCCCGCTAACAATGAGCAGTTCTTC. Complete variable domain (other parts from reference TRBV25-1 and TRBJ2-1): EADIYQTPRYLVIGTGKKITLECSQTMGHDKMYWYQQDPGMELHLIHYSYGVNSTEKGDLSSESTVSRIRTEHFPLTLESARPSHTSQYLCASRILWPANNEQFFGPGTRLTVL.

This clone was counted once. This rearrangement joins TRBV27 to TRBJ2-2, with unresolved D. Germline-derived CDR1 and CDR2 are MNHEY and SMNVEV (reference sequence). CDR3 length equals 18 residues. V was clipped by 9 bases and J by 1 base, with 24 bases between them. The CDR3 DNA is TGTGCCAGGAGTGCTCCCCCTCAAGGGCGGAGGAACACCGGGGAGCTGTTTTTT. Translated, it gives CARSAPPQGRRNTGELFF.

J is TRBJ2-7 and V is TRBV11-2; D is possibly TRBD2 (5 bases). Germline V gene data show CDR1 as SGHAT and CDR2 as FQNNGV. The CDR3 is made up of 13 amino acids. V lost 1 base and J 3 bases, leaving 7 bases between the germline ends. DNA for the CDR3: TGTGCCAGCAGCTTAGCTGGGAGCTACGAGCAGTACTTC. Encoded protein: CASSLAGSYEQYF.

The genes are TRBV7-8 and TRBJ2-1; D not resolved. V was pared by 2 bases and J by 9 bases, with 8 bases between. CDR1 and CDR2 from the germline V gene are SGHVS and FQNEAQ. This CDR3 comprises 12 residues. The CDR3 bases are TGTGCCAGCAGCTTATTTGGTAGTGAGCAGTTCTTC. Its translation: CASSLFGSEQFF. The full variable domain, its missing parts supplied by reference TRBV7-8 and TRBJ2-1, is GAGVSQSPRYKVAKRGQDVALRCDPISGHVSLFWYQQALGQGPEFLTYFQNEAQLDKSGLPSDRFFAERPEGSVSTLKIQRTQQEDSAVYLCASSLFGSEQFFGPGTRLTVL.

The V and J genes are TRBV6-5 and TRBJ2-5; 7 bases map to TRBD2. Germline CDR1 reads MNHEY; CDR2 reads SVGAGI. Trimming cost V 5 bases and J 5 bases; bases outside gene matches: 5. The CDR3 consists of 13 residues. The CDR3 loop reads CASSIGRVETQYF. The CDR3 nucleotides read TGTGCCAGCAGTATTGGGAGGGTGGAGACCCAGTACTTC.

V is TRBV5-6 and J is TRBJ2-5; a weak D match, TRBD2 (6 bases). CDR1 and CDR2 from the germline V gene are SGHDT and YYEEEE. V was cut by 4 bases and J by 5 bases, with 15 bases left in between. CDR3 length: 14 residues. The CDR3 is CASSLGPGAETQYF. The CDR3 region has the DNA TGTGCCAGCAGCCTGGGTCCGGGAGCGGAGACCCAGTACTTC.

The chain combines TRBV5-5 with TRBJ2-1, with 11 bases matching TRBD2. CDR3 length: 17 amino acids. The V and J ends lost 4 bases and 0 bases, in that order; junction bases with no gene match: 6. Germline V CDR1 and CDR2: SGHKS, YYEKEE (reference sequence). The CDR3 region has the DNA TGTGCCAGCAGCGCTGGACTAGCGGGCACCTCCTACAATGAGCAGTTCTTC. It translates to CASSAGLAGTSYNEQFF.

The chain employs TRBV2 and TRBJ2-3, with TRBD2 matching over 9 bases. V lost 6 bases to trimming and J lost 4 bases; unmatched junction nucleotides: 8. Per germline, CDR1 SNHLY and CDR2 FYNNEI. The CDR3 loop spans 15 amino acids. The CDR3, as DNA: TGTGCCAGCAGCGGAGGAGGGACTAGCCCAGATACGCAGTATTTT. As protein: CASSGGGTSPDTQYF.

The V and J genes are TRBV28 and TRBJ2-5; 9 bases fit TRBD1. Unmatched junction bases numbered 4, after V lost 4 bases and J lost 4 bases. Germline V gene lookup returns CDR1 MDHEN and CDR2 SYDVKM. The CDR3 spans 14 residues. This CDR3 reads CASSSDRGGETQYF. DNA for the CDR3: TGTGCCAGCAGTTCCGACAGGGGGGGAGAGACCCAGTACTTC.

V usage is TRBV27 and J usage is TRBJ2-7; the D call may be TRBD1 or TRBD2 (5 bases each). The germline V gene encodes CDR1 MNHEY and CDR2 SMNVEV (reference sequence). This CDR3 comprises 13 residues. Deletions cut 0 bases from V and 7 bases from J, with 10 bases between. CDR3: CASSLSSGLEQYF. DNA for the CDR3: TGTGCCAGCAGTTTATCGTCGGGGCTTGAGCAGTACTTC.

The rearrangement uses TRBV29-1 and TRBJ2-1; D is undetermined. This CDR3 has 10 residues. Germline-derived CDR1 and CDR2 are SQVTM and ANQGSEA. V shed 4 bases and J shed 7 bases, with 5 bases lying between them. The CDR3 DNA sequence: TGCAGCGTTGTGATGAATGAGCAGTTCTTC. It translates to CSVVMNEQFF.

The rearrangement uses TRBV19 and TRBJ2-1, with D perhaps matching TRBD1 (6 bases). V lost 5 bases to trimming and J lost 2 bases, with 22 bases between them. The CDR3 consists of 18 residues. In germline, CDR1 is LNHDA, CDR2 SQIVND (reference sequence). The CDR3 DNA sequence: TGTGCCAGTAGTCAGGTGGTGTTTGGGACACCTACCTACAATGAGCAGTTCTTC. Its translation is CASSQVVFGTPTYNEQFF.

The chain recombines TRBV28 with TRBJ2-7, with D possibly matching TRBD2 (5 bases). This CDR3 has 15 amino acids. The germline V gene has CDR1 MDHEN and CDR2 SYDVKM. Trimming removed 5 bases from V and 6 bases from J, with 20 bases in between. The CDR3 sequence: CASSPYEGSTSEQYF. In nucleotides, the CDR3 is TGTGCCAGCAGTCCCTACGAGGGATCGACTTCCGAGCAGTACTTC.

This chain joins TRBV28 and TRBJ2-3; 12 nucleotides align to TRBD2. The CDR3 extends over 20 amino acids. V lost 4 bases, J lost 0 bases, and 14 bases stayed unmatched. The V gene's germline CDR1 is MDHEN and CDR2 SYDVKM. The CDR3 here is CASSWDPGASGGESTDTQYF. CDR3 in DNA: TGTGCCAGCAGTTGGGACCCTGGGGCTAGCGGGGGGGAGAGCACAGATACGCAGTATTTT.

The gene calls are TRBV6-6 and TRBJ1-5; 7 bases fit TRBD1. The CDR3 has 13 amino acids. CDR1 is MNHNY, CDR2 SVGAGI, per germline (reference sequence). The trim removed 6 bases at V and 4 bases at J, leaving 3 bases unmatched. This chain's CDR3 is CASSVQGNQPQHF. The CDR3 region has the DNA TGTGCCAGCAGCGTACAGGGGAATCAGCCCCAGCATTTT.

The chain recombines TRBV6-5 with TRBJ2-1; TRBD2 is a possible D gene (6 bases). Germline V CDR1 and CDR2: MNHEY, SVGAGI. CDR3 length: 14 amino acids. V was cut by 6 bases and J by 7 bases, with 16 bases left in between. The CDR3 DNA follows: TGTGCCAGCAGACACATTGAGGAGGGGAATGAGCAGTTCTTC. It yields the protein CASRHIEEGNEQFF.

The chain is built from TRBV9 and TRBJ2-1; 10 bases agree with TRBD2. The CDR3 runs to 15 residues. V was pared by 4 bases and J by 8 bases, with 9 bases of the junction left unmatched. Germline V gene data show CDR1 as SGDLS and CDR2 as YYNGEE. CDR3 nucleotide sequence: TGTGCCAGCAGCCCAAGCGGGGGGGCCGGGCATGAGCAGTTCTTC. It specifies CASSPSGGAGHEQFF.

By its share, this clone is medium-sized. The V gene is TRBV4-3, the J gene TRBJ2-7, with TRBD2 matching 11 bases. Trimming at V came to 0 bases and at J to 5 bases, leaving 3 bases not matched to a gene. CDR3 length: 15 residues. Germline V lookup: CDR1 LGHNA, CDR2 YSLEER. The CDR3 reads CASSQDSGGADEQYF. The CDR3 nucleotides read TGCGCCAGCAGCCAAGATAGCGGGGGGGCCGACGAGCAGTACTTC.

The rearrangement joins TRBV20-1 to TRBJ2-7, with TRBD1 matching over 9 bases. CDR1 is DFQATT, CDR2 SNEGSKA, per germline (reference sequence). The trim removed 5 bases at V and 5 bases at J, leaving 1 base unmatched. The CDR3 length is 11 residues. CDR3 in DNA: TGCAGTGCTCGACAGGGGGACGAGCAGTACTTC. Protein sequence: CSARQGDEQYF.

The V call is TRBV27, the J call TRBJ2-7; 7 bases are shared with TRBD2. Germline V gene data show CDR1 as MNHEY and CDR2 as SMNVEV (reference sequence). This CDR3 spans 13 amino acids. The trim removed 5 bases at V and 3 bases at J, leaving 4 bases unmatched. The CDR3, as DNA: TGTGCCAGCAGTGCTAGCGGTTACTACGAGCAGTACTTC. It codes for CASSASGYYEQYF.